This TCR beta chain appears in the sequencing data of a study of CD8 T cells in Susac syndrome. Sequencing of TCR beta was carried out in blood CD8+ and CD4+ T cells. Treatment-naive patients with stable or active relapsing-remitting disease served as multiple sclerosis controls. The germline V and J ends were trimmed by 1 base and 1 base, with 10 bases remaining between them. CDR1 and CDR2 from the germline V gene are SGHVS and FQNEAQ. The CDR3 is 15 amino acids. Study-wide points: The TCR sequencing and HLA analysis in the study involved a relatively small number of individuals, as the study acknowledged.

Random-hexamer reverse transcription was applied to roughly 0.5 to 1 ug RNA. A multiplex approach, immunoSEQ multiplex PCR, amplified TCR beta CDR3 across 54 Vbeta and 13 Jbeta. TCRdb independently ran MiXCR on the immunoSEQ multiplex PCR reads; one entry per CDR3 protein. Of around 300,000 distinct CDR3 sequences in the sample, about 90% were seen once. Concerning this clonotype itself: Its cognate antigen is unknown.

The rearrangement joins TRBV7-8 to TRBJ1-2, with D uncertain. This TCR came from a human donor with multiple sclerosis. Sequences were obtained from CD4+ T cells from PBMCs. The CDR3 DNA reads TGTGCCAGCAGCTTAGGATTGGGGAATAACTATGGCTACACCTTC. It is translated as CASSLGLGNNYGYTF.